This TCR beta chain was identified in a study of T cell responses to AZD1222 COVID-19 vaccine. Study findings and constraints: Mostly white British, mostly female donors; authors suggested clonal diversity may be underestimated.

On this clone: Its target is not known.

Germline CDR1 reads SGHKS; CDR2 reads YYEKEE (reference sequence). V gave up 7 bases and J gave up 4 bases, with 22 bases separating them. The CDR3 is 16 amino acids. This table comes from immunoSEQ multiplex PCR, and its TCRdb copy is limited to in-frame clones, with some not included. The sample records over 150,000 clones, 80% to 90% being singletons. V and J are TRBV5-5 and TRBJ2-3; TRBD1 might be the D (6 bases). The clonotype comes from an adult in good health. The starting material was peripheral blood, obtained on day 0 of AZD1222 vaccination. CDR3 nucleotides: TGTGCCAGCGACCCCCTGAGGACAGCCCTCCCAGATACGCAGTATTTT. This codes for CASDPLRTALPDTQYF.